This TCR delta chain comes out of a study of gamma-delta chains in newborns, infants, children. Study-wide context: Microbial exposure reportedly drives polyclonal innate γδ T cell expansion after birth.

Germline CDR1 and CDR2: GEAIGNYY and EKD. This CDR3 region has 15 residues. Unmatched junction bases numbered 4, after V lost 3 bases and J lost 4 bases. TCRdb re-called the reads via CATT. The sample records about 1,600 delta-chain clones, 35% to 50% being singletons. By frequency in the sample, this clone is medium-sized. In the same sample, other DNA sequences code for this CDR3. Material for sequencing was blood. V and J are TRDV2 and TRDJ1, with 13 positions matching TRDD3. This receptor was taken from a child who had a fever. The CDR3: CACDLHWGIRDKLIF. In nucleotides, the CDR3 is TGTGCCTGTGACTTGCACTGGGGGATACGCGATAAACTCATCTTT.